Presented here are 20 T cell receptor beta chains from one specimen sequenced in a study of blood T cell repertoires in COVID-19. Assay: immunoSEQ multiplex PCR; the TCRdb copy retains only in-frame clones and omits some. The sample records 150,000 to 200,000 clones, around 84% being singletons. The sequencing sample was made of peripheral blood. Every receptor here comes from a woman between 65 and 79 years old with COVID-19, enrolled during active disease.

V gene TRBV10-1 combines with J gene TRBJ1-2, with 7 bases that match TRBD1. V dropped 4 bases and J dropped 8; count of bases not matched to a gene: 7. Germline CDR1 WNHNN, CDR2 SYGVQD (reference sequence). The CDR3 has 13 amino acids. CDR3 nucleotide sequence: TGCGCCAGCAGTGGACAGGGCGGAAGGGGCTACACCTTC. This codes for CASSGQGGRGYTF.

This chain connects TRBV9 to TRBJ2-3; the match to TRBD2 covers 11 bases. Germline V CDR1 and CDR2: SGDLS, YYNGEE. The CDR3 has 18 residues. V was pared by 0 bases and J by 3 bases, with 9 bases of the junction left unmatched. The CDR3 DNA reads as TGTGCCAGCAGCGTAGAGGTTAGCGGGGGGGCCTCGACAGATACGCAGTATTTT. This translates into CASSVEVSGGASTDTQYF.

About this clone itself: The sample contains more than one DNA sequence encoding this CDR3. CDR3 bases: TGTGCCAGCAGTTTCGACAGGGAGTACGAGCAGTACTTC. Encoded protein: CASSFDREYEQYF. The rearrangement uses TRBV12-3 or TRBV12-4 and TRBJ2-7; 7 nucleotides line up with TRBD1. The CDR3 covers 13 residues. V dropped 3 bases and J dropped 4; count of bases not matched to a gene: 3.

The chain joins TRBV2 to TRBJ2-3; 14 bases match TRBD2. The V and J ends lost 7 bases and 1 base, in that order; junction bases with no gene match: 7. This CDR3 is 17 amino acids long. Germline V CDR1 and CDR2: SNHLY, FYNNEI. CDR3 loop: CASTGTSGSFGTDTQYF. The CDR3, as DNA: TGTGCCAGCACCGGGACTAGCGGGAGTTTCGGCACAGATACGCAGTATTTT.

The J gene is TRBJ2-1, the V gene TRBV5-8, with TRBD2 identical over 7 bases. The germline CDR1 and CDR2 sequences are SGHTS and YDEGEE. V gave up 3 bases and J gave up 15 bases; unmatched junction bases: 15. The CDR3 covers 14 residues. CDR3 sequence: CASSSDGGTTNRFF. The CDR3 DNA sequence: TGTGCCAGCAGCTCGGATGGTGGGACTACAAATCGGTTCTTC.

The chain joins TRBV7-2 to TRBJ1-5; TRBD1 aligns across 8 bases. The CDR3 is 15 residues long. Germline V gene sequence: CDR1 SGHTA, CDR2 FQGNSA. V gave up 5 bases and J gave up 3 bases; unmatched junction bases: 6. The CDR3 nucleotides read TGTGCCAGCAGCCAACAGGGGGTAAACAATCAGCCCCAGCATTTT. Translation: CASSQQGVNNQPQHF.

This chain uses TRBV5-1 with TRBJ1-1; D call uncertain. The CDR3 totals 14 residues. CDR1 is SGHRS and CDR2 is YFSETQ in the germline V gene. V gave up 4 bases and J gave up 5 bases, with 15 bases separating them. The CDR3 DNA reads TGCGCCAGCAGCCCTGCGGGAGGTCGTACTGAAGCTTTCTTT. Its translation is CASSPAGGRTEAFF.

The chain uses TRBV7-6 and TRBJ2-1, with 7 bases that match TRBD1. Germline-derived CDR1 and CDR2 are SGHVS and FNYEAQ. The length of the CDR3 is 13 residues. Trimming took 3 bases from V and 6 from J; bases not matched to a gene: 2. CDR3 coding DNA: TGTGCCAGCAGCTTCAACAGGGGCAATGAGCAGTTCTTC. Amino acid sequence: CASSFNRGNEQFF.

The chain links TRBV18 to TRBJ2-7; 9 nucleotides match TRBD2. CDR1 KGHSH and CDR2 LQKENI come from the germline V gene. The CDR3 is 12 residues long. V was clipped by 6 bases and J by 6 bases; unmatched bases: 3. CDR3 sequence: CASSLTSGEQYV. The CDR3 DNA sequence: TGTGCCAGCTCTTTGACTAGCGGCGAGCAGTACGTC.

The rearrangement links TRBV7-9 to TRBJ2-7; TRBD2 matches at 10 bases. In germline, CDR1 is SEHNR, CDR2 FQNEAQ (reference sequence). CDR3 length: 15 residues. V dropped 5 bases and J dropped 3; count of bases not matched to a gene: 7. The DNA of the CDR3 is TGTGCCAGCAGCCCCCCGACTAGCGGGCACTACGAGCAGTACTTC. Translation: CASSPPTSGHYEQYF.

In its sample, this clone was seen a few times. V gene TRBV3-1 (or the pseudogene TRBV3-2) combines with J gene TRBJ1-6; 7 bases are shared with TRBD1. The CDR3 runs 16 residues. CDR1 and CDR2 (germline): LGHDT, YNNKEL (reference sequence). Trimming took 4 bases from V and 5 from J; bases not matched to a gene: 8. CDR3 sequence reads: CASSRRTGRDNSPLHF. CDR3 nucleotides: TGTGCCAGCAGCCGCCGGACAGGACGGGATAATTCACCCCTCCACTTT.

The CDR3 region is CASSPSTDTQYF. DNA for the CDR3: TGTGCCAGCAGCCCAAGCACAGATACGCAGTATTTT. The chain employs TRBV7-8 and TRBJ2-3, with unresolved D. Germline V gene data show CDR1 as SGHVS and CDR2 as FQNEAQ. The CDR3 length is 12 residues. V was shortened by 5 bases and J by 0 bases, with 3 bases between the two germline ends.

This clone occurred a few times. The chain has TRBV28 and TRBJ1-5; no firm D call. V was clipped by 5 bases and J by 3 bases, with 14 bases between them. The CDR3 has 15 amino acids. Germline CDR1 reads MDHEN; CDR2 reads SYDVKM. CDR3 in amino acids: CASSKTATVNQPQHF. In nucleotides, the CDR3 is TGTGCCAGCAGTAAAACAGCTACCGTCAATCAGCCCCAGCATTTT.

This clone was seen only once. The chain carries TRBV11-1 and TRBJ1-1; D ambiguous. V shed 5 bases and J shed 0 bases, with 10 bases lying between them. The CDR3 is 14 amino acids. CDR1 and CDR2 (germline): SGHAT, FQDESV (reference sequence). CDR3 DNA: TGTGCCAGCAGCGTGGAGCTACTGAACACTGAAGCTTTCTTT. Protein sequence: CASSVELLNTEAFF. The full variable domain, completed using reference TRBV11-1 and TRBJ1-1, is EAEVAQSPRYKITEKSQAVAFWCDPISGHATLYWYRQILGQGPELLVQFQDESVVDDSQLPKDRFSAERLKGVDSTLKIQPAELGDSAMYLCASSVELLNTEAFFGQGTRLTVV.

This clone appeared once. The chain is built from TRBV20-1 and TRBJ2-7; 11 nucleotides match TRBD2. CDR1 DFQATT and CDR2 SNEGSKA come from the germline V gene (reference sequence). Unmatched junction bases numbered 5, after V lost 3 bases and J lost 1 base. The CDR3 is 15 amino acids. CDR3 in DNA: TGCAGTGCTAGTGGGACTAGCGGACTTTCCTACGAGCAGTACTTC. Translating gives CSASGTSGLSYEQYF.

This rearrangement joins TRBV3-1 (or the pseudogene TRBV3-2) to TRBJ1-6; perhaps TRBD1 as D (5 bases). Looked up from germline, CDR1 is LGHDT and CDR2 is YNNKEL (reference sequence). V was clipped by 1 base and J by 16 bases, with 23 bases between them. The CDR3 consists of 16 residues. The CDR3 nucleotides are TGTGCCAGCAGCCAAGCAGAGTTTACAGGAGCCTCAGTGCTCCACTTT. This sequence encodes CASSQAEFTGASVLHF.

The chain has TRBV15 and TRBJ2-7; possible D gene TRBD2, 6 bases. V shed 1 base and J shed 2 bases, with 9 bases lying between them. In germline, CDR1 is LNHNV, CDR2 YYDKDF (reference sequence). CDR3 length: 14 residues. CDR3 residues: CATSRGRVAYEQYF. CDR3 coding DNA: TGTGCCACCAGCAGAGGGAGGGTAGCCTACGAGCAGTACTTC.

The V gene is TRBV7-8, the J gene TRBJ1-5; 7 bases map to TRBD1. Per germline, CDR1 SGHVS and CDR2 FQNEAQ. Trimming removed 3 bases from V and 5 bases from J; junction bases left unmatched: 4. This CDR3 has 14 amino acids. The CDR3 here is CASSFTGEHQPQHF. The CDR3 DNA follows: TGTGCCAGCAGCTTTACAGGGGAGCATCAGCCCCAGCATTTT.

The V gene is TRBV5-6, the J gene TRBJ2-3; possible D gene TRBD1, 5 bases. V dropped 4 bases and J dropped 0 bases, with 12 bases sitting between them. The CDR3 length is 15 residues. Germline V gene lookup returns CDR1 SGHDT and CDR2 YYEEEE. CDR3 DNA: TGTGCCAGCAGCGACCAACGGACAAGCACAGATACGCAGTATTTT. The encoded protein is CASSDQRTSTDTQYF. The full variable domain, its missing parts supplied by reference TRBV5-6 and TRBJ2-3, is DAGVTQSPTHLIKTRGQQVTLRCSPKSGHDTVSWYQQALGQGPQFIFQYYEEEERQRGNFPDRFSGHQFPNYSSELNVNALLLGDSALYLCASSDQRTSTDTQYFGPGTRLTVL.

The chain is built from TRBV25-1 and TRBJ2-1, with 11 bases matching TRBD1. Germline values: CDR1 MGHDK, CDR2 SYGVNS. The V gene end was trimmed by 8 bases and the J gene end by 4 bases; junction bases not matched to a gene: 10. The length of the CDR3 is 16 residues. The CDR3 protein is CASSQSGTGGYNEQFF. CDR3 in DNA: TGTGCCAGCTCACAATCCGGGACAGGGGGATACAATGAGCAGTTCTTC.